The 19 T cell receptor beta chains below were found in one sample sequenced in a study of spatial heterogeneity in lung cancer. TCRdb itself ran the 5' RACE reads through MiXCR, one entry per CDR3 protein. The sample shows about 48,000 distinct CDR3 sequences, 5.3% of them seen only once. Time point denoted: sample taken at primary tumor resection. From tumor, nontumor lung or frozen PBMC, whole RNA was taken unsorted for sequencing. The sequenced sample was PBMCs, obtained at surgery. These receptors all stem from a male donor with early-stage non-small cell lung cancer.

This clonotype was detected many times. This chain connects TRBV6-5 to TRBJ1-2, with 8 bases matching TRBD1. Germline V gene lookup returns CDR1 MNHEY and CDR2 SVGAGI. V lost 6 bases and J lost 7; bases outside the gene matches: 7. The length of the CDR3 is 13 residues. The CDR3 sequence: CASSSDRVSGYTF. CDR3 DNA: TGTGCCAGCAGCTCGGACAGGGTGTCTGGCTACACCTTC.

This clonotype was recorded many times. The rearrangement links TRBV19 to TRBJ1-2; TRBD1 aligns across 8 bases. V gave up 4 bases and J gave up 8 bases; unmatched junction bases: 3. The CDR3 contains 12 residues. Looked up from germline, CDR1 is LNHDA and CDR2 is SQIVND (reference sequence). CDR3 region: CASSTGGEGYTF. The CDR3 DNA reads TGTGCCAGTAGTACAGGGGGCGAAGGCTACACCTTC.

This rearrangement joins TRBV9 to TRBJ2-3; 7 nucleotides align to TRBD1. V lost 2 bases to trimming and J lost 15 bases; unmatched junction nucleotides: 18. Looked up from germline, CDR1 is SGDLS and CDR2 is YYNGEE. The CDR3 sequence is 15 residues long. This chain's CDR3 is CASSVGQVGINRLYF. The CDR3 region has the DNA TGTGCCAGCAGCGTCGGACAGGTCGGGATTAATCGGCTATATTTT.

In its sample, this clonotype was seen many times. This chain links TRBV6-1 with TRBJ2-1; TRBD2 might be the D (6 bases). The V and J ends lost 8 bases and 7 bases respectively, with 15 bases between them. The CDR3 is made up of 13 amino acids. Looked up from germline, CDR1 is MNHNS and CDR2 is SASEGT. Here the CDR3 reads CASGFSAGNEQFF. The CDR3 DNA reads as TGTGCCAGCGGGTTTAGCGCGGGAAATGAGCAGTTCTTC.

The table lists this clonotype with many counts. The V call is TRBV3-1, the J call TRBJ1-4; 10 bases fit TRBD1. CDR3 length equals 15 residues. Trimming cost V 1 base and J 13 bases; bases outside gene matches: 9. Per germline, CDR1 LGHDT and CDR2 YNNKEL (reference sequence). CDR3 DNA: TGTGCCAGCAGCCAAGGACAGGGGGCCTCATTAAGACTGTTTTTT. It specifies CASSQGQGASLRLFF.

This clonotype was seen once. The chain combines TRBV27 with TRBJ2-3; 11 nucleotides align to TRBD2. CDR1 and CDR2 from the germline V gene are MNHEY and SMNVEV (reference sequence). The CDR3 covers 14 residues. After removal of 7 bases from V and 6 bases from J, the junction contained 6 bases not matched to a gene. The CDR3 loop reads CASKTSGALDTQYF. CDR3 nucleotide sequence: TGTGCCAGCAAGACTAGCGGGGCCCTCGATACGCAGTATTTT.

This chain uses TRBV5-8 with TRBJ2-3, with 8 bases matching TRBD2. This CDR3 is built from 17 residues. V was clipped by 6 bases and J by 5 bases; unmatched bases: 17. Germline V gives CDR1 SGHTS, CDR2 YDEGEE. DNA of the CDR3: TGTGCCAGCACCGTTTTGCAGGGCGCGGGAGGTGTAGATACGCAGTATTTT. The encoded protein is CASTVLQGAGGVDTQYF.

This clonotype was observed many times. The rearrangement links TRBV4-2 to TRBJ2-1; no clear D gene. Between the trimmed V and J ends, which lost 0 bases and 1 base, there was a span of 16 bases. Germline V CDR1 and CDR2: LGHNA, YNFKEQ. The CDR3 is 18 amino acids. This CDR3 is CASSQDNRAGRSYNEQFF. Here the CDR3 DNA reads TGTGCCAGCAGCCAAGATAACCGGGCCGGCAGGTCCTACAATGAGCAGTTCTTC.

This clonotype ranks as medium-sized (0.01 to 0.1%). J is TRBJ2-2 and V is TRBV28; TRBD2 matches 11 bases. This CDR3 region has 17 residues. J was trimmed by 6 bases and V by 3 bases; bases with no gene match: 9. Germline V gives CDR1 MDHEN, CDR2 SYDVKM. The CDR3 protein is CASSFGTSGSRSGELFF. CDR3 in DNA: TGTGCCAGCAGTTTCGGAACTAGCGGGAGTCGTTCCGGGGAGCTGTTTTTT.

This clonotype was found many times. The rearrangement joins TRBV4-3 to TRBJ1-2, with a tentative D call TRBD1 (6 bases). Germline V gene lookup returns CDR1 LGHNA and CDR2 YSLEER. This CDR3 is built from 16 residues. Trimming pared 3 bases from V and 0 bases from J, leaving 14 bases between. CDR3 DNA sequence: TGCGCCAGCAGCCAGGGTTCGACAGGAGCTAACTATGGCTACACCTTC. Residues: CASSQGSTGANYGYTF.

At least ten counts were recorded for this clonotype. The chain recombines TRBV20-1 with TRBJ1-2; TRBD1 might be the D (5 bases). There are 13 residues in the CDR3. Looked up from germline, CDR1 is DFQATT and CDR2 is SNEGSKA (reference sequence). Trimming stripped 6 bases from V and 1 base from J, with 12 bases between. The CDR3 region has the DNA TGCAGTGCCCCACAGGAGCTTAACTATGGCTACACCTTC. Protein sequence: CSAPQELNYGYTF.

This clonotype was seen many times. The V and J genes are TRBV7-9 and TRBJ2-7, with 10 bases lining up with TRBD1. The CDR3 is 15 residues long. V trimming: 4 bases; J trimming: 3 bases; junction bases outside the gene matches: 6. Germline assignment: CDR1 SEHNR and CDR2 FQNEAQ (reference sequence). The CDR3 region is CASSSRQGAVYEQYF. The DNA of the CDR3 is TGTGCCAGCAGCTCCCGACAGGGGGCCGTCTACGAGCAGTACTTC.

This clonotype turned up a few times. The chain couples TRBV13 to TRBJ2-3; maybe TRBD2 (6 bases). Trimming removed 2 bases from V and 1 base from J, with 13 bases in between. This CDR3 spans 16 amino acids. Germline V gene sequence: CDR1 PRHDT, CDR2 FYEKMQ (reference sequence). The DNA of the CDR3 is TGTGCCAGCAGCTTACGAAGCGGGCTTCGCACAGATACGCAGTATTTT. Amino acid sequence: CASSLRSGLRTDTQYF.

This clonotype was seen ten or more times. This chain joins TRBV29-1 and TRBJ1-2, with TRBD1 matching over 8 bases. V shed 3 bases and J 3 bases; nucleotides not matched to a gene: 3. Germline CDR1 and CDR2: SQVTM and ANQGSEA. The CDR3 covers 13 residues. CDR3 in DNA: TGCAGCGTTGATCGGACAGGGCACTATGGCTACACCTTC. Encoded protein: CSVDRTGHYGYTF.

This clonotype was recorded many times. J is TRBJ1-2 and V is TRBV20-1, with TRBD1 identical over 7 bases. The V gene's germline CDR1 is DFQATT and CDR2 SNEGSKA (reference sequence). V was clipped by 7 bases and J by 9 bases; unmatched bases: 11. The CDR3 has 12 amino acids. This chain's CDR3 is CSVSQGYGRYTF. The CDR3 region has the DNA TGCAGTGTATCACAGGGGTATGGGCGCTACACCTTC.

On this clonotype itself: With a much larger clone just one base away, this may be a read error. J is TRBJ2-1 and V is TRBV27; D is tentatively TRBD1 or TRBD2 (5 bases each). The CDR3 extends over 15 amino acids. Per the germline V gene, CDR1 is MNHEY and CDR2 is SMNVEV (reference sequence). V lost 4 bases to trimming and J lost 2 bases, with 12 bases between them. The CDR3 spells CASSSGPAAYNEQFF. The CDR3 bases are TGTGCCAGCAGTTCGGGACCAGCGGCCTACAATGAGCAGTTCTTC.

As concerns this clonotype: A single base separates this from a much larger clone, so it may be a read error. The V gene is TRBV19, the J gene TRBJ2-3; the D is unclear. The CDR3 contains 15 residues. The V end was cut by 6 bases, the J end by 4 bases, with 17 bases between. Germline CDR1 is LNHDA and CDR2 is SQIVND (reference sequence). The CDR3 reads CASRSSKYSSDTQYF. DNA for the CDR3: TGTGCCAGTAGATCGTCCAAGTATAGCTCAGATACGCAGTATTTT.

This clonotype has at least ten counts. The chain employs TRBV13 and TRBJ2-2; the D gene is possibly TRBD2 (6 bases). This CDR3 is built from 17 residues. From germline, CDR1 is PRHDT and CDR2 FYEKMQ (reference sequence). V lost 5 bases, J lost 1 base, and 17 bases lay in between. The DNA for the CDR3 is TGTGCCAGCAGCGCCCGGGACTCCCCAAGGAACACCGGGGAGCTGTTTTTT. Encoded protein: CASSARDSPRNTGELFF.

This clonotype was seen at least ten times. The gene calls are TRBV4-3 and TRBJ2-2; D is ambiguous. CDR3 size: 16 residues. Germline CDR1 and CDR2: LGHNA and YSLEER. The V and J ends lost 0 bases and 5 bases respectively, with 13 bases between them. In DNA, the CDR3 is TGCGCCAGCAGCCAAGAAGCAGCTAGATTTACCGGGGAGCTGTTTTTT. Translating it yields CASSQEAARFTGELFF.